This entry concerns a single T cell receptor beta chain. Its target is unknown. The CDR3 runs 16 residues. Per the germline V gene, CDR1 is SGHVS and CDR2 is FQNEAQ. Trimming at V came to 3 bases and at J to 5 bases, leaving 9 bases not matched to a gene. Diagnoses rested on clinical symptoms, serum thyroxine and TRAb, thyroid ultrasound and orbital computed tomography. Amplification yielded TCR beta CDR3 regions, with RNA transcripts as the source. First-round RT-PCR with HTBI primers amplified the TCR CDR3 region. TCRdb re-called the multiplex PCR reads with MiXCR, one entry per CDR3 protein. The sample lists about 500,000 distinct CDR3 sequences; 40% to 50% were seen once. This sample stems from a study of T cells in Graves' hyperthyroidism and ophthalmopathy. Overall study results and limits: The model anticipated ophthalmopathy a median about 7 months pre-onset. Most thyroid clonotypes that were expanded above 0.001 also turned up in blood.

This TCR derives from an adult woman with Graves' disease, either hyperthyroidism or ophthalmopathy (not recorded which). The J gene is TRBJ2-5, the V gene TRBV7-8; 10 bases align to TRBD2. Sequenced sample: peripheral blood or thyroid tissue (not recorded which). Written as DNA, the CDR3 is TGTGCCAGCAGCTTCAGTCCGGGACTAGCGTTTGAGACCCAGTACTTC. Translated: CASSFSPGLAFETQYF. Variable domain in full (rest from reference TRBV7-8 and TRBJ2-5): GAGVSQSPRYKVAKRGQDVALRCDPISGHVSLFWYQQALGQGPEFLTYFQNEAQLDKSGLPSDRFFAERPEGSVSTLKIQRTQQEDSAVYLCASSFSPGLAFETQYFGPGTRLLVL.